The subject of this entry is one T cell receptor beta chain. Produced via immunoSEQ multiplex PCR; TCRdb's table is partial and in-frame only. The profile shows some 110,000 clones, 70% to 90% of them singletons. This record belongs to a study of blood T cell repertoires in COVID-19. Turning to the study itself: The cDNA or gDNA used as material had been derived from T cells, B-cell-depleted T cells, or PBMCs.

The CDR3 totals 17 residues. The trim removed 5 bases at V and 4 bases at J, leaving 9 bases unmatched. Germline V gives CDR1 SEHNR, CDR2 FQNEAQ (reference sequence). The clonotype was recovered from a human donor in a cohort sampled during active COVID-19. The sequenced sample consisted of peripheral blood. The chain has TRBV7-9 and TRBJ1-4; 11 bases are a match to TRBD1. The CDR3 DNA sequence: TGTGCCAGCAGCACGGGGACAGGGGGTGCCCTTAATGAAAAACTGTTTTTT. This translates into CASSTGTGGALNEKLFF. The full variable domain, with the rest looked up from reference TRBV7-9 and TRBJ1-4, is DTGVSQNPRHKITKRGQNVTFRCDPISEHNRLYWYRQTLGQGPEFLTYFQNEAQLEKSRLLSDRFSAERPKGSFSTLEIQRTEQGDSAMYLCASSTGTGGALNEKLFFGSGTQLSVL.